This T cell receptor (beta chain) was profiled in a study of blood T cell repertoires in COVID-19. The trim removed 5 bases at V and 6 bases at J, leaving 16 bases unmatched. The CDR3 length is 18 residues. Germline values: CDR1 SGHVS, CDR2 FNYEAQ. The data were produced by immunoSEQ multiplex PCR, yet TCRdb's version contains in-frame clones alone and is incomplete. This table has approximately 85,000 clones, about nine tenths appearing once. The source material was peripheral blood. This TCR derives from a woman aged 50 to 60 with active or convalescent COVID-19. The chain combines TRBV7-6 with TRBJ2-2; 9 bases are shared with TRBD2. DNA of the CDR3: TGTGCCAGCAGCCCCGGCAGGGCGGGGGGGATTCGGGCCGGGGAGCTGTTTTTT. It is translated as CASSPGRAGGIRAGELFF.